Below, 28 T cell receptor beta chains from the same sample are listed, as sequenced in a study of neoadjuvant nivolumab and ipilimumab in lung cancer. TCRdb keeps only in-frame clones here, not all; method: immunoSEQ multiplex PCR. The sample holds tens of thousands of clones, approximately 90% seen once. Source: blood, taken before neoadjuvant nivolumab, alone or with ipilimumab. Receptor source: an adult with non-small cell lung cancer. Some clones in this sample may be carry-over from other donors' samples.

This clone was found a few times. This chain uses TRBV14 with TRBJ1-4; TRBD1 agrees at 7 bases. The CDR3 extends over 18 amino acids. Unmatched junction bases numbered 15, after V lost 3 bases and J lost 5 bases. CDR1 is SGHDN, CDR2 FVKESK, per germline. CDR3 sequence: CASSQATFGTAQNEKLFF. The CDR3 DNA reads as TGTGCCAGCAGCCAGGCAACATTTGGGACAGCTCAGAATGAAAAACTGTTTTTT. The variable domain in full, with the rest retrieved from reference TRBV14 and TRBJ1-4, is EAGVTQFPSHSVIEKGQTVTLRCDPISGHDNLYWYRRVMGKEIKFLLHFVKESKQDESGMPNNRFLAERTGGTYSTLKVQPAELEDSGVYFCASSQATFGTAQNEKLFFGSGTQLSVL.

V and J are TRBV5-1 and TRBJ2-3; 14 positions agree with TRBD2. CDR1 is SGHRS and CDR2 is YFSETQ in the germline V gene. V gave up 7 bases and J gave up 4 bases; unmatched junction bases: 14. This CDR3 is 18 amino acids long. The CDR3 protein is CASRTLGTSGSGADTQYF. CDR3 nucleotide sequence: TGCGCCAGCCGCACCCTCGGGACTAGCGGGAGCGGGGCAGATACGCAGTATTTT.

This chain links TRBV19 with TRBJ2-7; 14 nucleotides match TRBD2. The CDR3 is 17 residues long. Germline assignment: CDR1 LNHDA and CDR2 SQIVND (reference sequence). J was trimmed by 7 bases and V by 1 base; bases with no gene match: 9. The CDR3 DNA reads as TGTGCCAGTAGTATAGCTTCCCCGGGACTAGCGGGAGTTGAGCAGTACTTC. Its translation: CASSIASPGLAGVEQYF.

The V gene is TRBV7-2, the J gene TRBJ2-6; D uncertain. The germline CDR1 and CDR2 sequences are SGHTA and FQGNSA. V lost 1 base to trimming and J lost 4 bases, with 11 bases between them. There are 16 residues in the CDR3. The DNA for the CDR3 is TGTGCCAGCAGCTTAGTGGACCCGGCAGGGGCCAACGTCCTGACTTTC. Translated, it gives CASSLVDPAGANVLTF. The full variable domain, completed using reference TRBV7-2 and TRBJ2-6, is GAGVSQSPSNKVTEKGKDVELRCDPISGHTALYWYRQSLGQGLEFLIYFQGNSAPDKSGLPSDRFSAERTGGSVSTLTIQRTQQEDSAVYLCASSLVDPAGANVLTFGAGSRLTVL.

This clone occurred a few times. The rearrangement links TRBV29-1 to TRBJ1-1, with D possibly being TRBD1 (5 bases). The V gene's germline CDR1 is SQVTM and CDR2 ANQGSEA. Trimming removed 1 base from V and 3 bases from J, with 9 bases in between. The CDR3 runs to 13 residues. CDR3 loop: CSVEGRVHTEAFF. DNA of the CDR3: TGCAGCGTTGAAGGCAGGGTCCACACTGAAGCTTTCTTT.

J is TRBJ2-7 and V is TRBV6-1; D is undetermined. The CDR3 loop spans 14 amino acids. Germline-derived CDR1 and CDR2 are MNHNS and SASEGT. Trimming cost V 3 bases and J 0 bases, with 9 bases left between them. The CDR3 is CASSELNPSYEQYF. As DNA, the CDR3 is TGTGCCAGCAGTGAGTTAAACCCCTCCTACGAGCAGTACTTC.

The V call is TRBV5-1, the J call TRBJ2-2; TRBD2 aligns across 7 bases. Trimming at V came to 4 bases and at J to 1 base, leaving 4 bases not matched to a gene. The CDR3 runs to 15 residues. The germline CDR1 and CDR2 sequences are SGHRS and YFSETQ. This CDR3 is CASSGRGGNTGELFF. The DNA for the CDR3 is TGCGCCAGCAGCGGACGCGGGGGGAACACCGGGGAGCTGTTTTTT.

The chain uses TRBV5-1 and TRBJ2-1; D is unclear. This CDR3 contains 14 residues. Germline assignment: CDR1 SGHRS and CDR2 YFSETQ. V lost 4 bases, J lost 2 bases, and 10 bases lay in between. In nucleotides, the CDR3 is TGCGCCAGCAGCCTCCCAGACACCTACAATGAGCAGTTCTTC. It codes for CASSLPDTYNEQFF.

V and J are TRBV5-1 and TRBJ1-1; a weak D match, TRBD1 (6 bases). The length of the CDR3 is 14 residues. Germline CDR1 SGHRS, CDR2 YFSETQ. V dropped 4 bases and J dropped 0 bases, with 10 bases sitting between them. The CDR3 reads CASSPDSMNTEAFF. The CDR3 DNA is TGCGCCAGCAGCCCGGACAGCATGAACACTGAAGCTTTCTTT.

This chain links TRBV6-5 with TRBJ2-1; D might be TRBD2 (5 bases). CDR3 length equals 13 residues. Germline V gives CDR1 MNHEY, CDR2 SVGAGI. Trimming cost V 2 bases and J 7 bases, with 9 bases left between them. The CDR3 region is CASSYPWENEQFF. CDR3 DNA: TGTGCCAGCAGTTACCCCTGGGAGAATGAGCAGTTCTTC.

The CDR3 DNA is TGTGAGCCCTTACTAGCGGCTCAAGAGACCCAGTACTTC. This sequence encodes CEPLLAAQETQYF. The chain joins TRBV19 to TRBJ2-5; 8 positions agree with TRBD2. The CDR3 is made up of 13 amino acids. Per the germline V gene, CDR1 is LNHDA and CDR2 is SQIVND (reference sequence).

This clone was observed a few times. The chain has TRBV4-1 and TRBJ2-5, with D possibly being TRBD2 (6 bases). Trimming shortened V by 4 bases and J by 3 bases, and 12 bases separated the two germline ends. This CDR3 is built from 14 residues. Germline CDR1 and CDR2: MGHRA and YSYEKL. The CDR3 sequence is CASSLSEREETQYF. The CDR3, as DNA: TGCGCCAGCAGCCTTTCCGAGCGGGAAGAGACCCAGTACTTC.

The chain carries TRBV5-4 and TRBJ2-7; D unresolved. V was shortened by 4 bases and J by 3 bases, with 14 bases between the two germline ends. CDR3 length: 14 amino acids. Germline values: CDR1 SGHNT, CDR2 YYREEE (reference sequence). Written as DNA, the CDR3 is TGTGCCAGCAGCCCGGGTGGCACCAACTACGAGCAGTACTTC. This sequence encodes CASSPGGTNYEQYF.

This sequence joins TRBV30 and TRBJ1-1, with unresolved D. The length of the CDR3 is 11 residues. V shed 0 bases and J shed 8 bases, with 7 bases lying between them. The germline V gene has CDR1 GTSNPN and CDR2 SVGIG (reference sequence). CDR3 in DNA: TGTGCCTGGAGTGTAAGGAACGAAGCTTTCTTT. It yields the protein CAWSVRNEAFF.

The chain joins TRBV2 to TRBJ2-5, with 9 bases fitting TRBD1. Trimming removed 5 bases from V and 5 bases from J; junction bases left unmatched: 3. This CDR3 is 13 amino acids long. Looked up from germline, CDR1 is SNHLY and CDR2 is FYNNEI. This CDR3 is CASSWDRAETQYF. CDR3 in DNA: TGTGCCAGCAGTTGGGACAGGGCGGAGACCCAGTACTTC. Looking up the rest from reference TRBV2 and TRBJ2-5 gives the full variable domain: EPEVTQTPSHQVTQMGQEVILRCVPISNHLYFYWYRQILGQKVEFLVSFYNNEISEKSEIFDDQFSVERPDGSNFTLKIRSTKLEDSAMYFCASSWDRAETQYFGPGTRLLVL.

This chain's CDR3 is CASSFRELAKNIQYF. The DNA for the CDR3 is TGTGCCAGCAGCTTTCGGGAGCTAGCCAAAAACATTCAGTACTTC. This chain connects TRBV5-4 to TRBJ2-4; perhaps TRBD2 as D (6 bases). Trimming took off 2 bases at V and 0 bases at J, with 9 bases between the two ends. The germline gives CDR1 SGHNT, CDR2 YYREEE (reference sequence). The CDR3 loop spans 15 amino acids.

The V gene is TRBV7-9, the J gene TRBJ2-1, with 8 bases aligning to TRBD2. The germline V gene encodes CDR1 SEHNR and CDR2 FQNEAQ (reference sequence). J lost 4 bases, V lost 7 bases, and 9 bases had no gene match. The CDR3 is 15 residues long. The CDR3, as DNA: TGTGCCAGCACCATGGGGGCTAGCGGGTACAATGAGCAGTTCTTC. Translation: CASTMGASGYNEQFF. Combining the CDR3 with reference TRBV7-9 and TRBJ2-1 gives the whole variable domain DTGVSQNPRHKITKRGQNVTFRCDPISEHNRLYWYRQTLGQGPEFLTYFQNEAQLEKSRLLSDRFSAERPKGSFSTLEIQRTEQGDSAMYLCASTMGASGYNEQFFGPGTRLTVL.

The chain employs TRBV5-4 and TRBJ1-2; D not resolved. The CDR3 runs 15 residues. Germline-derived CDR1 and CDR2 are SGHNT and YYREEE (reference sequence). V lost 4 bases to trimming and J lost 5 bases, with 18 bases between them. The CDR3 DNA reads TGTGCCAGCAGCAAACCGGGAGACGGCATATATGGCTACACCTTC. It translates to CASSKPGDGIYGYTF.

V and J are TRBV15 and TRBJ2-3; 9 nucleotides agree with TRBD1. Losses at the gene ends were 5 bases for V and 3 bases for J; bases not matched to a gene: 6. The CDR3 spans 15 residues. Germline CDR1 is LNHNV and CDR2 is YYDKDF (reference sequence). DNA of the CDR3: TGTGCCACCAGCTTCCGACAGGGGGGTACAGATACGCAGTATTTT. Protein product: CATSFRQGGTDTQYF.

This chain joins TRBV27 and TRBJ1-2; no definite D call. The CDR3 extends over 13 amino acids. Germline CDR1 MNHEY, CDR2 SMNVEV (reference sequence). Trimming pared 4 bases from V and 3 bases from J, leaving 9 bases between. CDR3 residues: CASSSGRHYGYTF. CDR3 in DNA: TGTGCCAGCAGTTCAGGACGGCACTATGGCTACACCTTC.

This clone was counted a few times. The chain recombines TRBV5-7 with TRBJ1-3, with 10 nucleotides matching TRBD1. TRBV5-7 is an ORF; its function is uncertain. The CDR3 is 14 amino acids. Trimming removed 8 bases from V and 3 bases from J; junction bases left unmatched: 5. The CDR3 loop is CARRQGADGNTIYF. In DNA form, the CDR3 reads TGTGCCAGAAGACAGGGGGCAGATGGAAACACCATATATTTT.

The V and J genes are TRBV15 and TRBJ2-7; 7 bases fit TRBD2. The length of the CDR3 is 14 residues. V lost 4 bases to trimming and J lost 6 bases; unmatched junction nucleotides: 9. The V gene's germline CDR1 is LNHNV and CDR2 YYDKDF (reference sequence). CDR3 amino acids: CATSTGTTPGEQYF. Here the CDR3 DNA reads TGTGCCACCAGCACCGGGACTACCCCAGGCGAGCAGTACTTC.

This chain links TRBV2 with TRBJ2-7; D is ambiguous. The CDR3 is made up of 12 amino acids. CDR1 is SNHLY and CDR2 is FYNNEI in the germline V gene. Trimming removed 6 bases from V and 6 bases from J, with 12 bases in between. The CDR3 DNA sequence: TGTGCCAGCAGCGTGGAGTTTTCCGAGCAGTACTTC. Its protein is CASSVEFSEQYF.

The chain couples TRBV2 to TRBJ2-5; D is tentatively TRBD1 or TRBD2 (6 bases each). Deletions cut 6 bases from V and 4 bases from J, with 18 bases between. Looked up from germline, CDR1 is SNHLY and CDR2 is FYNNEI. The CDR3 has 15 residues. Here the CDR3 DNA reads TGTGCCAGCAGGCGGCGGTTTGGGGGGCGAGAGACCCAGTACTTC. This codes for CASRRRFGGRETQYF.

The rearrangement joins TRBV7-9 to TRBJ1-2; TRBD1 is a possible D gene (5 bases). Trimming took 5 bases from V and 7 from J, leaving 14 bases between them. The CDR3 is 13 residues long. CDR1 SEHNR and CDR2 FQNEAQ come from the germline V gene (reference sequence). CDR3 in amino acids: CASSPGAPAGYTF. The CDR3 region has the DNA TGTGCCAGCAGCCCCGGGGCTCCGGCTGGCTACACCTTC.

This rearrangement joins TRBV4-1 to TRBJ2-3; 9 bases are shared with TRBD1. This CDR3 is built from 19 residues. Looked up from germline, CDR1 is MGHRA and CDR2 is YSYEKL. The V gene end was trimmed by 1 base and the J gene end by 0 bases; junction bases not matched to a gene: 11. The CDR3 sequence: CASSQGGGQGYSSTDTQYF. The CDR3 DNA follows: TGCGCCAGCAGCCAAGGGGGGGGACAGGGTTATTCTAGCACAGATACGCAGTATTTT.

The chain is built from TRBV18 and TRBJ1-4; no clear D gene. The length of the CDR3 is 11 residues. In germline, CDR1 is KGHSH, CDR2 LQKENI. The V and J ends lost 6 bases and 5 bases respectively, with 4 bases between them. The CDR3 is CASSSNEKLFF. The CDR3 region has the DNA TGTGCCAGCTCCTCCAATGAAAAACTGTTTTTT.

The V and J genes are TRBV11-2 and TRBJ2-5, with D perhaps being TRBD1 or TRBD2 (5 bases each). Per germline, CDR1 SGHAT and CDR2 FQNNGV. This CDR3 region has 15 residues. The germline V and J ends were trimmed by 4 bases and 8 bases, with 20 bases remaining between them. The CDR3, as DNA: TGTGCCAGCAGCTCCCGGGACCCCGGCCTGAAAACCCAGTACTTC. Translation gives CASSSRDPGLKTQYF.